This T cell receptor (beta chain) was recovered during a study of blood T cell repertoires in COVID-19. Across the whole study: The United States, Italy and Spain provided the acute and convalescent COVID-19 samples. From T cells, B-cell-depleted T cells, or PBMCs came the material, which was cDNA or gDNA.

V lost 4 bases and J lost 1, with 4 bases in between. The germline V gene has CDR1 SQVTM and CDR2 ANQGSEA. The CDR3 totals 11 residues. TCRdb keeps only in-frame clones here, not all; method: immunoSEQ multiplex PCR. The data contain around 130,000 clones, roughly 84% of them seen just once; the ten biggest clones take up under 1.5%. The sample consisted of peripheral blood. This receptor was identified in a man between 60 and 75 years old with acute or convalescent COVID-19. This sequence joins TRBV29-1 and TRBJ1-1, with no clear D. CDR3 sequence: CSVAQNTEAFF. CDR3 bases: TGCAGCGTTGCACAGAACACTGAAGCTTTCTTT.